The clone carrying this T cell receptor delta chain has just a few counts. This record belongs to a study of gamma-delta chains in newborns, infants, children. TCRdb repeated clone calling on the reads with CATT. This table has roughly 4,700 delta-chain clones, under 3% appearing once. V lost 0 bases, J lost 0 bases, and 6 bases stayed unmatched. CDR1 GEAIGNYY and CDR2 EKD come from the germline V gene. The CDR3 runs to 17 residues. The clonotype comes from a child who was a newborn, infant or young child, either healthy, febrile or measles-vaccinated (not recorded which). This chain uses TRDV2 with TRDJ2; 7 bases align to TRDD3. Sequences were obtained from blood. CDR3 bases: TGTGCCTGTGACACCCTGGGGGGCCAAGCTTTGACAGCACAACTCTTCTTT. Its protein is CACDTLGGQALTAQLFF.